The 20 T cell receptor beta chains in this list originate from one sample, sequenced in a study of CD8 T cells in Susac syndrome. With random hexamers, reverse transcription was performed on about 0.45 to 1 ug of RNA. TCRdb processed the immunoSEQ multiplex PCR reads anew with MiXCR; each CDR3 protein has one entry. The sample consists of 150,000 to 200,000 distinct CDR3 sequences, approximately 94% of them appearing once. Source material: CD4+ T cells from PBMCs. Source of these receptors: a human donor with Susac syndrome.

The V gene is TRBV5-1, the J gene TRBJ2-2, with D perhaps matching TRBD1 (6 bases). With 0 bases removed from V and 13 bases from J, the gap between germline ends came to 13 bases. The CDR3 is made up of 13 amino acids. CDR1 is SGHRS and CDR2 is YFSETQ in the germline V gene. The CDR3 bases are TGCGCCAGCAGCTTGGAGGACGGACAGCGGCTGTTTTTT. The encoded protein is CASSLEDGQRLFF.

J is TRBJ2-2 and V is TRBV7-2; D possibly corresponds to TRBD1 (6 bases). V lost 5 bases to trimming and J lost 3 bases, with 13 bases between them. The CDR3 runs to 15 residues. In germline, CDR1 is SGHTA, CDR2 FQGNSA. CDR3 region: CASSRDIRYTGELFF. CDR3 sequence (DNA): TGTGCCAGCAGCAGGGACATCCGATACACCGGGGAGCTGTTTTTT.

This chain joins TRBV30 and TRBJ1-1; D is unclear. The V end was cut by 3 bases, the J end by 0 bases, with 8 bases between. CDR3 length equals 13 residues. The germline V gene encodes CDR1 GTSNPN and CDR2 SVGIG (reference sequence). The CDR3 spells CAWSQVLNTEAFF. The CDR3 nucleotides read TGTGCCTGGAGCCAGGTCCTGAACACTGAAGCTTTCTTT.

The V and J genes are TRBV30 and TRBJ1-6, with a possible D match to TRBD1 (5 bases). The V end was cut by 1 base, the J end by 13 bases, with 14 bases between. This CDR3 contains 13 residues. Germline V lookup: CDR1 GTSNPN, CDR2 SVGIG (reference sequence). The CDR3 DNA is TGTGCCTGGAGTGAACTGGGGGTTGGGCCCCTCCACTTT. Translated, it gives CAWSELGVGPLHF.

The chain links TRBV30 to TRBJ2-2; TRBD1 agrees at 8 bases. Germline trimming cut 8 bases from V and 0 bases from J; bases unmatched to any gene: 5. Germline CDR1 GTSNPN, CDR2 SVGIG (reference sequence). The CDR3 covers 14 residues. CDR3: CAQGAASNTGELFF. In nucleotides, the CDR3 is TGTGCCCAGGGGGCAGCCTCGAACACCGGGGAGCTGTTTTTT.

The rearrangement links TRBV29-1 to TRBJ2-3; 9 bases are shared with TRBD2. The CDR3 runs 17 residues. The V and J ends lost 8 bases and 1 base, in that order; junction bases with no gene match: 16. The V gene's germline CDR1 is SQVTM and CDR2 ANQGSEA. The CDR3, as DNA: TGCAGCACCAGAGGTCTAGCGGGGCGGCAAGGCACAGATACGCAGTATTTT. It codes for CSTRGLAGRQGTDTQYF.

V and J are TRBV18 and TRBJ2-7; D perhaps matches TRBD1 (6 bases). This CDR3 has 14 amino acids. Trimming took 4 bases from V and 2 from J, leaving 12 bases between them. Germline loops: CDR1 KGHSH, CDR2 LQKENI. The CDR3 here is CASSQDAGAYEQYF. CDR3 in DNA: TGTGCCAGCTCACAAGACGCAGGGGCCTACGAGCAGTACTTC.

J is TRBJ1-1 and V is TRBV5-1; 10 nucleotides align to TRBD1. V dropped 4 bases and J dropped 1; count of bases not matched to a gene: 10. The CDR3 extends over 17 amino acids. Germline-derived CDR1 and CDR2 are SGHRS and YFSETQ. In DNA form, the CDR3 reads TGCGCCAGCAGCCCGGAGAATTGGGACAGGGGGAACACTGAAGCTTTCTTT. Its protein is CASSPENWDRGNTEAFF.

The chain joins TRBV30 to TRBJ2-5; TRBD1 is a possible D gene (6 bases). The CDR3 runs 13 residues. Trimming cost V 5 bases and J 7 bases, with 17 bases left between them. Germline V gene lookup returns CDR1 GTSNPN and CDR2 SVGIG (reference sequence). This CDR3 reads CAWGNRVSGTQYF. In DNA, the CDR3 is TGTGCCTGGGGGAACAGGGTATCGGGGACCCAGTACTTC.

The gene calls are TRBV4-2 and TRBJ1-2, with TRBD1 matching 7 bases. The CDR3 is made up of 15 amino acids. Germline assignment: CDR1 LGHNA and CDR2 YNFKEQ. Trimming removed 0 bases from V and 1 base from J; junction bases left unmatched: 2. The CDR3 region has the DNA TGTGCCAGCAGCCAAGAAGGGGACAGTAACTATGGCTACACCTTC. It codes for CASSQEGDSNYGYTF.

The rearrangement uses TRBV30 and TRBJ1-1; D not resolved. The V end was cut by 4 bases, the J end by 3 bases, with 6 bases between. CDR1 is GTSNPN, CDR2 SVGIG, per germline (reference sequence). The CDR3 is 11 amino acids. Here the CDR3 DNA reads TGTGCCTGGAACGCAGACACTGAAGCTTTCTTT. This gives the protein CAWNADTEAFF.

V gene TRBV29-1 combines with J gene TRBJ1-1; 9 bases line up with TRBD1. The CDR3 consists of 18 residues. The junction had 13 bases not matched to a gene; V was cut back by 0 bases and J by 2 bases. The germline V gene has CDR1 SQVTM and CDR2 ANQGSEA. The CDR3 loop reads CSVEEASVWDRENTEAFF. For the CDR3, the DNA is TGCAGCGTTGAAGAGGCTAGTGTCTGGGACAGGGAAAACACTGAAGCTTTCTTT.

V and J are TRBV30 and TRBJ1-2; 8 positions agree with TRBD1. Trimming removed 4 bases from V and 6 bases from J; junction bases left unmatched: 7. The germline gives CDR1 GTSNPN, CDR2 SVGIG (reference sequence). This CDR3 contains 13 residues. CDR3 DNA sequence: TGTGCCTGGATTCAGGACAGGGTACATGGCTACACCTTC. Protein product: CAWIQDRVHGYTF.

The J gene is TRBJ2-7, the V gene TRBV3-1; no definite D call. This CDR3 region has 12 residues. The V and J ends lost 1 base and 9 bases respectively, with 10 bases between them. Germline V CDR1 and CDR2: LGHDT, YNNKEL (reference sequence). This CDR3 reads CASSQGDRVQYF. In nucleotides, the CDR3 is TGTGCCAGCAGCCAAGGAGATCGGGTGCAGTACTTC.

The CDR3 sequence: CASSRRPGEAFF. CDR3 nucleotides: TGTGCCAGCAGCCGCCGACCTGGGGAAGCTTTCTTT. This chain uses TRBV13 with TRBJ1-1, with unresolved D. The CDR3 is 12 amino acids. V lost 5 bases, J lost 8 bases, and 12 bases lay in between. Germline V gene sequence: CDR1 PRHDT, CDR2 FYEKMQ (reference sequence).

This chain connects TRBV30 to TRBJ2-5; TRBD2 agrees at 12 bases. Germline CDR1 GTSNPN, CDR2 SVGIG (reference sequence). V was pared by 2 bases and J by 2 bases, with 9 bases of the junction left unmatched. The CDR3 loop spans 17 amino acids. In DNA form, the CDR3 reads TGTGCCTGGAGTCTAACGACTAGCGGGGGTTTACAAGAGACCCAGTACTTC. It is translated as CAWSLTTSGGLQETQYF.

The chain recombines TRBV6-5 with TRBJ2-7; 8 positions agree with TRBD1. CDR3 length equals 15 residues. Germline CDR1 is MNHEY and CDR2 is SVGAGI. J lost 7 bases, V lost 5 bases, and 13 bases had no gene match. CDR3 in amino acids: CASSTFRTGSREQYF. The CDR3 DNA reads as TGTGCCAGCAGTACCTTCCGGACAGGGTCTCGAGAGCAGTACTTC.

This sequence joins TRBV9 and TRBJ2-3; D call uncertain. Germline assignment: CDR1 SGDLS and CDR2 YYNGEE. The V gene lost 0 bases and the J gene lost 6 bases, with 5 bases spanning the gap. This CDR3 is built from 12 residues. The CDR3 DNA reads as TGTGCCAGCAGCGTAGTATCGGATACGCAGTATTTT. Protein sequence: CASSVVSDTQYF.

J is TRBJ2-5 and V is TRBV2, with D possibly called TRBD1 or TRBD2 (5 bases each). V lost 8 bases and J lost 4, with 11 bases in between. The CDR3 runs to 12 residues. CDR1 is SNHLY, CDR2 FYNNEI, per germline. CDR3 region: CASGGNSETQYF. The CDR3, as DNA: TGTGCCAGCGGGGGTAATTCAGAGACCCAGTACTTC.

The DNA of the CDR3 is TGTGCCAGCAGCCAAGACCTTACAGGGAGCGATGAGCAGTTCTTC. Its protein product is CASSQDLTGSDEQFF. The V gene is TRBV3-1, the J gene TRBJ2-1, with TRBD1 as a possible D gene (6 bases). Trimming took off 0 bases at V and 8 bases at J, with 14 bases between the two ends. In germline, CDR1 is LGHDT, CDR2 YNNKEL (reference sequence). There are 15 residues in the CDR3.